One sample yielded the 10 T cell receptor beta chains listed below, sequenced in a study of blood T cell repertoires in COVID-19. Repertoires were generated with immunoSEQ multiplex PCR, while TCRdb's copy carries only in-frame clones and drops some. The sample shows 270,000 or so clones, about nine tenths of them seen only once. The sequenced material came from peripheral blood. The receptors shown here come from a woman aged 40 to 49 who had recovered from COVID-19.

V usage is TRBV30 and J usage is TRBJ1-2; D unresolved. Trimming removed 0 bases at V and 5 bases at J, with 13 bases between. Germline assignment: CDR1 GTSNPN and CDR2 SVGIG (reference sequence). This CDR3 is built from 14 residues. The CDR3 coding sequence is TGTGCCTGGAGTGTAGAGTTGCGGGGATATGGCTACACCTTC. Translating it yields CAWSVELRGYGYTF. Full variable domain (outside the CDR3, taken from reference TRBV30 and TRBJ1-2): SQTIHQWPATLVQPVGSPLSLECTVEGTSNPNLYWYRQAAGRGLQLLFYSVGIGQISSEVPQNLSASRPQDRQFILSSKKLLLSDSGFYLCAWSVELRGYGYTFGSGTRLTVV.

The rearrangement links TRBV28 to TRBJ2-7, with D possibly TRBD1 on 6 matching bases. The CDR3 is 15 amino acids. Trimming removed 5 bases from V and 0 bases from J, with 14 bases in between. The germline V gene encodes CDR1 MDHEN and CDR2 SYDVKM. The CDR3 DNA sequence: TGTGCCAGCAGTCTCAGGGGCAAACGCTCCTACGAGCAGTACTTC. Residues: CASSLRGKRSYEQYF.

In this sample, this clone turned up once. At one of its ends the junction is not consistent with the germline gene, which may arise from a read error. This sequence joins TRBV4-1 and TRBJ1-4; the D gene is possibly TRBD1 (5 bases). The CDR3 is 10 amino acids. Germline loops: CDR1 MGHRA, CDR2 YSYEKL. The CDR3 loop reads CASSHAGLKF. The CDR3 nucleotides read TGCGCCAGCAGCCACGCGGGACTGAAATTT.

This sequence joins TRBV25-1 and TRBJ2-6; D possibly corresponds to TRBD1 (6 bases). The CDR3 contains 16 residues. Germline V gives CDR1 MGHDK, CDR2 SYGVNS. Trimming removed 8 bases from V and 0 bases from J, with 14 bases in between. CDR3 coding DNA: TGTGCCAGCGGGACAAATATGCTCTCTGGGGCCAACGTCCTGACTTTC. Translating gives CASGTNMLSGANVLTF.

This clone was counted a single time. J is TRBJ2-7 and V is TRBV29-1, with D possibly matching TRBD2 (5 bases). Germline V CDR1 and CDR2: SQVTM, ANQGSEA. V lost 1 base and J 0 bases, leaving 13 bases between the germline ends. This CDR3 has 15 residues. As DNA, the CDR3 is TGCAGCGTTGAAGCCTGGAGCGGAAGCTCCTACGAGCAGTACTTC. Its translation is CSVEAWSGSSYEQYF.

The chain joins TRBV5-4 to TRBJ2-1; TRBD2 aligns across 8 bases. The CDR3 loop spans 17 amino acids. With 4 bases clipped from V and 0 bases from J, the junction kept 9 bases outside the gene matches. Germline CDR1 reads SGHNT; CDR2 reads YYREEE (reference sequence). Here the CDR3 DNA reads TGTGCCAGCAGCCTGAGGACTAGCTCAAGCTCCTACAATGAGCAGTTCTTC. This codes for CASSLRTSSSSYNEQFF.

The chain is built from TRBV27 and TRBJ2-3, with 8 nucleotides matching TRBD2. CDR3 length equals 16 residues. V dropped 2 bases and J dropped 2; count of bases not matched to a gene: 6. Germline V gene lookup returns CDR1 MNHEY and CDR2 SMNVEV (reference sequence). The CDR3 nucleotides are TGTGCCAGCAGTTTACTAGCGGGCCTTACCACAGATACGCAGTATTTT. Translating gives CASSLLAGLTTDTQYF.

V usage is TRBV6-5 and J usage is TRBJ2-1, with D hard to call. Germline loops: CDR1 MNHEY, CDR2 SVGAGI. V was pared by 4 bases and J by 5 bases, with 9 bases between. The length of the CDR3 is 13 residues. The CDR3 region is CASSLDSNNEQFF. In DNA form, the CDR3 reads TGTGCCAGCAGTTTAGACTCAAACAATGAGCAGTTCTTC.

J is TRBJ1-5 and V is TRBV19, with 11 bases that match TRBD1. The CDR3 has 16 residues. Germline lookup yields CDR1 LNHDA and CDR2 SQIVND (reference sequence). V was pared by 4 bases and J by 3 bases, with 5 bases of the junction left unmatched. The CDR3 DNA follows: TGTGCCAGTAGTACGCCGGGACAGGGGGTCAATCAGCCCCAGCATTTT. Its translation: CASSTPGQGVNQPQHF.

The rearrangement links TRBV14 to TRBJ1-2; D is unresolved. Trimming cost V 0 bases and J 4 bases, with 18 bases left between them. The CDR3 contains 17 residues. CDR1 and CDR2 from the germline V gene are SGHDN and FVKESK. The CDR3 sequence is CASSQDNGPLISYGYTF. The CDR3 nucleotides are TGTGCCAGCAGCCAAGATAACGGTCCGTTAATCTCCTATGGCTACACCTTC.